This T cell receptor (beta chain) emerged from a study of beta chain features in type 1 diabetes. Findings and limits, study-wide: In all four CD4+ subsets, TCRB CDR3 length was significantly, moderately reduced in type 1 diabetes. Fewer junction insertions and more nucleotide deletions appeared in type 1 diabetes patients.

Expressed TCRB transcripts got sequenced, as all isolated RNA was reverse transcribed. Generated by immunoSEQ multiplex PCR, the TCRdb table keeps only in-frame clones and is missing some. The table has under 300,000 clones, roughly 16% seen once. This clone was detected only a few times. The antigen is unknown. The source material was naive CD4+ T cells from blood. This TCR derives from a man aged 30 to 39 with type 1 diabetes.

The DNA for the CDR3 is TGTGCCAGCAGTCTGGACAGGGAGACCTACGAGCAGTACTTC. It encodes CASSLDRETYEQYF. The chain uses TRBV7-2 and TRBJ2-7; TRBD1 aligns across 8 bases. The CDR3 runs 14 residues. Germline loops: CDR1 SGHTA, CDR2 FQGNSA. Trimming removed 6 bases from V and 2 bases from J; junction bases left unmatched: 6.